This T cell receptor (beta chain) was recovered during a study of blood T cell repertoires in COVID-19. Looking at the study overall: The study drew acute and convalescent COVID-19 samples from the United States, Italy and Spain. PBMCs, B-cell-depleted T cells, or T cells provided the cDNA or gDNA that made up the material.

Profiling relied on immunoSEQ multiplex PCR, and the TCRdb table lists in-frame clones only, not all of them. The sample contains approximately 500,000 clones, 85% to 90% of which appear only once. V was clipped by 3 bases and J by 4 bases; unmatched bases: 15. From germline, CDR1 is SGHDT and CDR2 YYEEEE. This CDR3 comprises 17 residues. Input material: peripheral blood. The clonotype was recovered from a woman in her forties or fifties with COVID-19, enrolled during active disease. This chain uses TRBV5-6 with TRBJ1-1; 7 nucleotides agree with TRBD1. This CDR3 reads CASSYFGTDEWLTEAFF. As DNA, the CDR3 is TGTGCCAGCAGCTACTTCGGGACAGACGAATGGCTCACTGAAGCTTTCTTT.